A selection of T cell receptor beta chains follows, all from one sample in a study of radiotherapy plus CTLA-4 blockade in lung cancer. Sequencing was performed with immunoSEQ multiplex PCR; in TCRdb, only in-frame clones are kept and a portion is missing. This table has some 87,000 clones, over 75% appearing once. The material was peripheral blood, obtained from a patient treated with radiotherapy plus ipilimumab. These receptors were obtained from a human donor with non-small cell lung cancer that progressed on radiotherapy plus ipilimumab. Each CDR3 is given with its conserved first and last residue. Each record gives: V gene, clone size, J gene, D gene, CDR3 DNA, CDR3 protein. A D gene is named only where the DNA matches it firmly. Rows may omit the clone size; those that give it use once, few, many or a size class.

TRBV11-2,NA,TRBJ2-7,NA,TGTGCCAGCAGCTTAGCCCTCTCGGCACTCTTTGGCGAGCAGTACTTC,CASSLALSALFGEQYF
TRBV29-1,NA,TRBJ1-1,NA,TGCAGCGTTGACAGGGGTCGGGAGAACACTGAAGCTTTCTTT,CSVDRGRENTEAFF
TRBV10-3,few,TRBJ2-1,TRBD2,TGTGCCATCAGTGAGTCAGGGCTAGCGGACAATGAGCAGTTCTTC,CAISESGLADNEQFF
TRBV5-4,NA,TRBJ2-1,TRBD2,TGTGCCAGCAGCATGACTAGCGGGAGTAATAATGAGCAGTTCTTC,CASSMTSGSNNEQFF
TRBV18,NA,TRBJ1-3,NA,TGTGCCAGCTCACAGGGTCCTGGAAACACCATATATTTT,CASSQGPGNTIYF
TRBV4-1,NA,TRBJ1-6,NA,TGCGCCAGCAGCCAAGATAGGAGCCTTAATTCACCCCTCCACTTT,CASSQDRSLNSPLHF
TRBV5-1,NA,TRBJ2-3,NA,TGCGCCAGCAGCTTGGAAGGGGGCACAGATACGCAGTATTTT,CASSLEGGTDTQYF
TRBV11-1,NA,TRBJ2-1,NA,TGTGCCAGCAGCTTAGCGTTGGGAGCGGGTGGTGTTGGTGAGCAGTTCTTC,CASSLALGAGGVGEQFF
TRBV5-1,once,TRBJ1-4,NA,TGCGCCAGCAGCTTGGGGTCCAGGCTGAATGAAAAACTGTTTTTT,CASSLGSRLNEKLFF
TRBV7-7,NA,TRBJ2-2,NA,TGTGCCAGCAGGGACCACGAGCTGGGCGGGGAGCTGTTTTTT,CASRDHELGGELFF